Listed here are 18 T cell receptor beta chains from one sample, sequenced in a study of regulatory T cells in long-lasting Graves disease. The time point: newly diagnosed GD, antithyroid drugs for less than 3 months. PBMCs were the source of the RNA used for TCR sequencing. Construction of TCR beta libraries relied on iRepertoire HTBI primers and on Arm-PCR targeting CDR3 regions. TCRdb recomputed calls from the multiplex PCR reads with MiXCR, one row per CDR3 protein. The sample holds roughly 510,000 distinct CDR3 sequences, roughly 15% seen once. The data also belong to a second study, concerning T cells in Graves' hyperthyroidism and ophthalmopathy.

This specimen consisted of peripheral blood mononuclear cells (PBMCs), obtained at new diagnosis, from a patient treated with antithyroid drugs. All receptors derive from a man aged 18-30 years with Graves disease.

CDR3 protein: CASSYSKSTEAFF. The DNA for the CDR3 is TGTGCCAGCAGTTACTCCAAAAGCACTGAAGCTTTCTTT. The V call is TRBV6-2 or TRBV6-3, the J call TRBJ1-1, with D unresolved. The CDR3 has 13 amino acids. Germline CDR1 and CDR2: MNHEY and SVGEGT. V was trimmed by 0 bases and J by 4 bases, leaving 6 bases between them.

This clonotype has only a few counts. The V call is TRBV20-1, the J call TRBJ2-5; a weak D match, TRBD1 (5 bases). Germline V gene data show CDR1 as DFQATT and CDR2 as SNEGSKA (reference sequence). The CDR3 is 13 residues long. V shed 6 bases and J shed 0 bases, with 11 bases lying between them. In nucleotides, the CDR3 is TGCAGTGCGGACATTCCGTACCAAGAGACCCAGTACTTC. Translating gives CSADIPYQETQYF.

This clonotype has just a few counts. The chain uses TRBV5-1 and TRBJ2-7, with D perhaps TRBD2 (6 bases). This CDR3 has 14 residues. Germline CDR1 reads SGHRS; CDR2 reads YFSETQ. Trimming removed 0 bases at V and 7 bases at J, with 14 bases between. This chain's CDR3 is CASSLEGLGREQYF. DNA of the CDR3: TGCGCCAGCAGCTTGGAGGGCCTCGGGAGAGAGCAGTACTTC.

This clonotype turned up a few times. This chain joins TRBV18 and TRBJ2-1, with 8 bases that match TRBD2. Trimming cost V 5 bases and J 6 bases; bases outside gene matches: 9. The CDR3 sequence is 15 residues long. The germline CDR1 and CDR2 sequences are KGHSH and LQKENI. CDR3 nucleotides: TGTGCCAGCTCAACGCCCCAGCGGGGGCTCAATGAGCAGTTCTTC. It is translated as CASSTPQRGLNEQFF. Together with reference TRBV18 and TRBJ2-1, the CDR3 gives the full variable domain: NAGVMQNPRHLVRRRGQEARLRCSPMKGHSHVYWYRQLPEEGLKFMVYLQKENIIDESGMPKERFSAEFPKEGPSILRIQQVVRGDSAAYFCASSTPQRGLNEQFFGPGTRLTVL.

This clonotype was picked up many times. This chain uses TRBV7-3 with TRBJ2-2; 7 bases map to TRBD1. V dropped 3 bases and J dropped 0; count of bases not matched to a gene: 4. The CDR3 runs 16 residues. Germline CDR1 SGHTA, CDR2 FQGTGA. CDR3 DNA: TGTGCCAGCAGCTTCCAGACAGGGCCGAACACCGGGGAGCTGTTTTTT. Translation gives CASSFQTGPNTGELFF.

The J gene is TRBJ2-3, the V gene TRBV20-1; perhaps D is TRBD1 or TRBD2 (5 bases each). The CDR3 covers 15 residues. Trimming removed 4 bases from V and 0 bases from J, with 14 bases in between. The germline gives CDR1 DFQATT, CDR2 SNEGSKA (reference sequence). For the CDR3, the DNA is TGCAGTGCTATTCGGGGCTCCCACAGCACAGATACGCAGTATTTT. This encodes CSAIRGSHSTDTQYF.

To note about this clonotype: Just one base apart from a much larger clone, this may be a read error. The gene calls are TRBV20-1 and TRBJ2-5, with D perhaps TRBD1 or TRBD2 (7 bases each). Germline V lookup: CDR1 DFQATT, CDR2 SNEGSKA (reference sequence). The CDR3 contains 14 residues. CDR3 amino acids: CSAGSGGQQETQHF. Written as DNA, the CDR3 is TGCAGTGCTGGATCGGGGGGACAGCAAGAGACCCAGCACTTC.

This clonotype was recorded many times. The genes are TRBV6-5 and TRBJ2-7; TRBD2 might be the D (7 bases). V was shortened by 4 bases and J by 4 bases, with 14 bases between the two germline ends. This CDR3 region has 14 residues. Germline CDR1 is MNHEY and CDR2 is SVGAGI. CDR3: CASSFRGAAYEQYF. The CDR3 nucleotides read TGTGCCAGCAGTTTTCGGGGGGCTGCGTACGAGCAGTACTTC.

This clonotype turned up a few times. The V and J genes are TRBV13 and TRBJ2-7; 7 bases are a match to TRBD2. This CDR3 is built from 17 residues. CDR1 PRHDT and CDR2 FYEKMQ come from the germline V gene (reference sequence). The V gene end was trimmed by 0 bases and the J gene end by 0 bases; junction bases not matched to a gene: 8. CDR3 in DNA: TGTGCCAGCAGCTTAGGACAGAAGCGGGGATACTCCTACGAGCAGTACTTC. Translation gives CASSLGQKRGYSYEQYF.

This clonotype was seen ten or more times. This chain connects TRBV7-8 to TRBJ1-4, with TRBD1 identical over 7 bases. The CDR3 has 17 residues. V shed 3 bases, J shed 7 bases, and the junction held 14 bases outside the gene matches. The germline V gene encodes CDR1 SGHVS and CDR2 FQNEAQ. CDR3 loop: CASSFEITGVGGEKLFF. CDR3 nucleotide sequence: TGTGCCAGCAGCTTCGAAATCACAGGGGTTGGAGGTGAAAAACTGTTTTTT.

In DNA, the CDR3 is TGTGCCAGCAGCTTGGCCTTGGCTAGCGTGTCTCCAGATACGCAGTATTTT. It yields the protein CASSLALASVSPDTQYF. The chain joins TRBV5-4 to TRBJ2-3; D might be TRBD2 (6 bases). V lost 0 bases, J lost 4 bases, and 18 bases lay in between. This CDR3 has 17 residues. Germline V CDR1 and CDR2: SGHNT, YYREEE (reference sequence).

This clonotype came up many times. The J gene is TRBJ2-2, the V gene TRBV12-3 or TRBV12-4, with 9 bases that match TRBD2. The CDR3 runs to 14 residues. Germline trimming cut 7 bases from V and 6 bases from J; bases unmatched to any gene: 6. The CDR3 DNA follows: TGTGCCAGCATACCGGGACTAGCCTCCGGGGAGCTGTTTTTT. It yields the protein CASIPGLASGELFF.

The sample holds many counts of this clonotype. Germline is not matched at one junction end, which may reflect a read error. The chain is built from TRBV9 and TRBJ1-5, with D perhaps TRBD1 (5 bases). This CDR3 comprises 14 residues. Germline V gene lookup returns CDR1 SGDLS and CDR2 YYNGEE. The CDR3 region is CASSGGGNNQPQHF. The DNA for the CDR3 is TGCGCCAGCAGCGGTGGGGGAAACAATCAGCCCCAGCATTTT.

This clonotype was detected many times. This rearrangement joins TRBV12-3 or TRBV12-4 to TRBJ1-1, with D tentatively TRBD1 (5 bases). The CDR3 loop spans 14 amino acids. Trimming removed 6 bases from V and 3 bases from J, with 14 bases in between. The CDR3 protein is CASRPPGVHTEAFF. The CDR3, as DNA: TGTGCCAGCAGGCCCCCGGGGGTCCACACTGAAGCTTTCTTT.

There are a few counts of this clonotype. V and J are TRBV20-1 and TRBJ1-1, with D perhaps matching TRBD1 (5 bases). V was pared by 0 bases and J by 3 bases, with 11 bases between. CDR3 length equals 14 residues. Germline CDR1 DFQATT, CDR2 SNEGSKA (reference sequence). The CDR3 reads CSAREGGAYTEAFF. Written as DNA, the CDR3 is TGCAGTGCTAGAGAGGGCGGGGCGTACACTGAAGCTTTCTTT.

The J gene is TRBJ2-1, the V gene TRBV4-2, with 11 nucleotides matching TRBD2. The CDR3 consists of 16 residues. CDR1 is LGHNA and CDR2 is YNFKEQ in the germline V gene. Trimming cost V 3 bases and J 7 bases; bases outside gene matches: 8. The CDR3, as DNA: TGTGCCAGCAGCCACCCATCACTAGCGGGAGTTAATGAGCAGTTCTTC. As protein: CASSHPSLAGVNEQFF.

This clonotype was picked up many times. V and J are TRBV30 and TRBJ2-3, with D unclear. The germline V and J ends were trimmed by 4 bases and 6 bases, with 5 bases remaining between them. The CDR3 is made up of 10 amino acids. CDR1 and CDR2 (germline): GTSNPN, SVGIG (reference sequence). CDR3: CAWKADTQYF. CDR3 coding DNA: TGTGCCTGGAAGGCCGATACGCAGTATTTT.

As regards this clonotype: This may come from a read error, since a much larger clone is one base off. The chain carries TRBV12-3 or TRBV12-4 and TRBJ2-1; maybe TRBD1 (5 bases). This CDR3 is 12 amino acids long. The CDR3 DNA is TGTGCCAGCAGTTTCTACGGACATGAGCGGTTCTTC. As protein: CASSFYGHERFF.